The present entry profiles one T cell receptor beta chain with its context. The germline CDR1 and CDR2 sequences are MDHEN and SYDVKM. The CDR3 totals 15 residues. The V and J ends lost 2 bases and 2 bases, in that order; junction bases with no gene match: 5. How the authors handled the data: Nucleated cell number was recorded as an estimate derived from reference gene primer amplification. Repertoires were generated with immunoSEQ multiplex PCR, while TCRdb's copy carries only in-frame clones and drops some. V, J and clone size reflect that table, while D and trimming were determined from the DNA. The table records about 99,000 clones, over 80% of them present only once. The entry originates in a study of blood T cell repertoires in COVID-19. About the research overall: The study drew acute and convalescent COVID-19 samples from the United States, Italy and Spain.

The sequence came from a man between 70 and 80 years old with active or convalescent COVID-19. The chain uses TRBV28 and TRBJ1-2; 7 bases line up with TRBD1. Sequencing was carried out using peripheral blood. CDR3 protein: CASSLMGQKNYGYTF. CDR3 nucleotides: TGTGCCAGCAGTTTAATGGGACAGAAGAACTATGGCTACACCTTC.